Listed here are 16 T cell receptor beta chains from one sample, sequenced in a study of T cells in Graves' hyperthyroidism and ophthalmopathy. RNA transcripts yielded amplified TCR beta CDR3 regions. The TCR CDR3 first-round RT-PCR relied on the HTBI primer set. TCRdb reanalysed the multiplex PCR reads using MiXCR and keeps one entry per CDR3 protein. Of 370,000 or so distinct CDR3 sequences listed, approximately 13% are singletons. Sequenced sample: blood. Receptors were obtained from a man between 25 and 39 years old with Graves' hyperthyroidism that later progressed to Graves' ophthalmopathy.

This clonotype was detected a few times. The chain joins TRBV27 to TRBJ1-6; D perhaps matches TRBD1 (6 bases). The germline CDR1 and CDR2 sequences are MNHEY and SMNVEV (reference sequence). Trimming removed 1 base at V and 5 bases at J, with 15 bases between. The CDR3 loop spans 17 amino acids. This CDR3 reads CASSLFSRGGHNSPLHF. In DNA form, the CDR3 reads TGTGCCAGCAGTTTATTCAGTCGAGGGGGGCATAATTCACCCCTCCACTTT.

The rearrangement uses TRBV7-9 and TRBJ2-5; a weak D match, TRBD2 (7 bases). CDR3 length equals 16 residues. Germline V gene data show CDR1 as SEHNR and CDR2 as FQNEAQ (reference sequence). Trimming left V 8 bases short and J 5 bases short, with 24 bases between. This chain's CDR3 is CASGGLNRDYGETQYF. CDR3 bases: TGTGCCAGCGGGGGGCTTAACCGGGACTATGGGGAGACCCAGTACTTC.

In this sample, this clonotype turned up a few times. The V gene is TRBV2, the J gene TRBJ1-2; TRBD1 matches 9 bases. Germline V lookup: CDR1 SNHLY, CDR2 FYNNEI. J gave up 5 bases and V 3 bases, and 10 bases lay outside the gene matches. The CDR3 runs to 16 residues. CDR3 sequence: CASSDLTGGAGYGYTF. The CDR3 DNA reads TGTGCCAGCAGTGACCTTACAGGGGGCGCGGGGTATGGCTACACCTTC. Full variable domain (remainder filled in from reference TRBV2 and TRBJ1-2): EPEVTQTPSHQVTQMGQEVILRCVPISNHLYFYWYRQILGQKVEFLVSFYNNEISEKSEIFDDQFSVERPDGSNFTLKIRSTKLEDSAMYFCASSDLTGGAGYGYTFGSGTRLTVV.

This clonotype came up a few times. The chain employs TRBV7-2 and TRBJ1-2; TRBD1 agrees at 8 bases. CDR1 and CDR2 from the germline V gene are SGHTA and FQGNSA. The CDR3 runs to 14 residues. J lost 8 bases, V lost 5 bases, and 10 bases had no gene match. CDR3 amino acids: CASSPQGASRGYTF. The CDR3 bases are TGTGCCAGCAGCCCCCAGGGGGCCTCTAGGGGCTACACCTTC.

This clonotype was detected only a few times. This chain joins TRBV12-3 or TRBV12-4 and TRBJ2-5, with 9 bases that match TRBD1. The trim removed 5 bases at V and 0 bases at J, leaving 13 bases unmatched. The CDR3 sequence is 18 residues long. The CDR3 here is CASSQQRRGTGHQETQYF. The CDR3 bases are TGTGCCAGCAGTCAACAGAGACGAGGGACAGGGCACCAAGAGACCCAGTACTTC.

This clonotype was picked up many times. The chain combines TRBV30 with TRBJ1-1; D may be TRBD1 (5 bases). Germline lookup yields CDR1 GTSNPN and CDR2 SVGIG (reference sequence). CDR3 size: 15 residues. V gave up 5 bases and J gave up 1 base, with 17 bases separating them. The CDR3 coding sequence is TGTGCCTGGTTGGAGCAGGGTGTGGGGAACACTGAAGCTTTCTTT. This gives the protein CAWLEQGVGNTEAFF.

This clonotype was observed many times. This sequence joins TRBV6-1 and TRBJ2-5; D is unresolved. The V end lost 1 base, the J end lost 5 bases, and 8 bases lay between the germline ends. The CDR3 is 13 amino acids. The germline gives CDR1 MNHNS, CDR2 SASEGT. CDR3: CASSEGAHETQYF. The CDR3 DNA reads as TGTGCCAGCAGTGAAGGAGCACATGAGACCCAGTACTTC.

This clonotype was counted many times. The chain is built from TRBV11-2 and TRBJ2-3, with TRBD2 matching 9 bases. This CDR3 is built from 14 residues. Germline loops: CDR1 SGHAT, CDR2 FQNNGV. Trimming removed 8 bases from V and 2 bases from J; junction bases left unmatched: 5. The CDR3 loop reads CASASGVITDTQYF. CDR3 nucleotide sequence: TGTGCCAGCGCTAGCGGGGTAATCACAGATACGCAGTATTTT.

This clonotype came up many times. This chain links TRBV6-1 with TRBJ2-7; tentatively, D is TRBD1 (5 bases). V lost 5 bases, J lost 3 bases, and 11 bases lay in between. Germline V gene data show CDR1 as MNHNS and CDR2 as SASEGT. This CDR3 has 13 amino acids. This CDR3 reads CASSPQVDYEQYF. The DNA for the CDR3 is TGTGCCAGCAGTCCACAGGTAGACTACGAGCAGTACTTC.

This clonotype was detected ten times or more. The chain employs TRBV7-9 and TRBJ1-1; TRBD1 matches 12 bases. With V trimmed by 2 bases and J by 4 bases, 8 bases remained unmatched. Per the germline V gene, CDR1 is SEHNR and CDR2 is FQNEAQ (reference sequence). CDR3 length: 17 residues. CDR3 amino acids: CASSLTGQGARGTEAFF. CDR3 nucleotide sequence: TGTGCCAGCAGCTTAACGGGACAGGGGGCGCGAGGCACTGAAGCTTTCTTT.

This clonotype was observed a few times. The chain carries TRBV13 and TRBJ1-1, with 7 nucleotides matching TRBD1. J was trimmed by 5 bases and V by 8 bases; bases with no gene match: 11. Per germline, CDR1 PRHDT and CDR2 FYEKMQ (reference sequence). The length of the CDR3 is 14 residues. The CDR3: CASRPGGLWTEAFF. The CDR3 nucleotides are TGTGCCAGCCGCCCAGGGGGGCTATGGACTGAAGCTTTCTTT.

The CDR3 is CASSPEGTGGNQPQHF. CDR3 in DNA: TGCGCCAGCAGCCCTGAAGGGACAGGCGGCAATCAGCCCCAGCATTTT. The V gene is TRBV4-1, the J gene TRBJ1-5; 8 nucleotides agree with TRBD1. The germline V gene has CDR1 MGHRA and CDR2 YSYEKL. Trimming at V came to 4 bases and at J to 2 bases, leaving 7 bases not matched to a gene. CDR3 length equals 16 residues.

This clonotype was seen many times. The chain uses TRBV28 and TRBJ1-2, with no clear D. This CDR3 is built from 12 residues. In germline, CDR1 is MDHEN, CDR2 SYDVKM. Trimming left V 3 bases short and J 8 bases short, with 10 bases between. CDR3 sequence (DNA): TGTGCCAGCAGTTTCGGACGGGAAGGCTACACCTTC. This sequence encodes CASSFGREGYTF.

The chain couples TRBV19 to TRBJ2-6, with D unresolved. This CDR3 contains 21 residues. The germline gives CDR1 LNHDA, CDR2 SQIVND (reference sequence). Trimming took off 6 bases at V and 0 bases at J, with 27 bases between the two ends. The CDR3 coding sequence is TGTGCCAGTAGGGTGGGCGGTGGGTCTCGGGTACATCGCTCTGGGGCCAACGTCCTGACTTTC. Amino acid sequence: CASRVGGGSRVHRSGANVLTF.

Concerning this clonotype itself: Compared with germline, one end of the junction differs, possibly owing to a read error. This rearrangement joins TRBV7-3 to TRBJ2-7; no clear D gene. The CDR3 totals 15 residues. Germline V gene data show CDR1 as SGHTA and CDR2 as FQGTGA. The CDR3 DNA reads TGTGCCAGCAGCTTAGGAACAGATACCTCCAACGAGCAGTACTTC. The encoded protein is CASSLGTDTSNEQYF.

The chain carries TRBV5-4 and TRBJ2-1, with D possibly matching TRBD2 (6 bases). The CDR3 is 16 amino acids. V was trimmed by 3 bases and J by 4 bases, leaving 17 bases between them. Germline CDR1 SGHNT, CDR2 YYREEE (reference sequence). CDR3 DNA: TGTGCCAGCAGCTCCGGATTGCGGGGACTTTACAATGAGCAGTTCTTC. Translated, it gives CASSSGLRGLYNEQFF.